This T cell receptor (beta chain) originates from a study of cytomegalovirus exposure and HLA in healthy donors. Study conclusions and caveats: Cytomegalovirus association was listed for under 200 TCR beta chains.

Primers for the PCR totalled 60 Vbeta and 13 Jbeta. Repertoires were generated with immunoSEQ multiplex PCR, while TCRdb's copy carries only in-frame clones and drops some. The sample consists of 80,000 to 100,000 clones, roughly two thirds of them appearing once. About this clone: The antigen remains undetermined.

This CDR3 comprises 17 residues. Germline V gives CDR1 LNHNV, CDR2 YYDKDF (reference sequence). V dropped 3 bases and J dropped 2; count of bases not matched to a gene: 10. The sample consisted of PBMCs. The clonotype was recovered from a man between 40 and 49 years old in good health and CMV-seronegative. The gene calls are TRBV15 and TRBJ2-1; 7 nucleotides line up with TRBD2. The CDR3 loop is CATSSPLGLAAYNEQFF. CDR3 sequence (DNA): TGTGCCACCAGCAGTCCCTTGGGGCTAGCGGCCTACAATGAGCAGTTCTTC. Full variable domain (outside the CDR3, taken from reference TRBV15 and TRBJ2-1): DAMVIQNPRYQVTQFGKPVTLSCSQTLNHNVMYWYQQKSSQAPKLLFHYYDKDFNNEADTPDNFQSRRPNTSFCFLDIRSPGLGDTAMYLCATSSPLGLAAYNEQFFGPGTRLTVL.